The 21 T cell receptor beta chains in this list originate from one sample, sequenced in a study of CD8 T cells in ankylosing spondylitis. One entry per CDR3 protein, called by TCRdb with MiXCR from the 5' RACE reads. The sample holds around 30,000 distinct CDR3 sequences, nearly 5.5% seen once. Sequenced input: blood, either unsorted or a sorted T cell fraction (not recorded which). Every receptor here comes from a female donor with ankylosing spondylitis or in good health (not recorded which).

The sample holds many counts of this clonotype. The CDR3 DNA follows: TGTGCCAGCAGCGTAGGGGCAGGGGGAAACACCATATATTTT. It codes for CASSVGAGGNTIYF. J is TRBJ1-3 and V is TRBV9, with a possible D match to TRBD1 (5 bases). The CDR3 length is 14 residues. CDR1 is SGDLS and CDR2 is YYNGEE in the germline V gene. Trimming cost V 0 bases and J 4 bases, with 8 bases left between them. Based on the CDR3 plus reference TRBV9 and TRBJ1-3, the full variable domain is DSGVTQTPKHLITATGQRVTLRCSPRSGDLSVYWYQQSLDQGLQFLIQYYNGEERAKGNILERFSAQQFPDLHSELNLSSLELGDSALYFCASSVGAGGNTIYFGEGSWLTVV.

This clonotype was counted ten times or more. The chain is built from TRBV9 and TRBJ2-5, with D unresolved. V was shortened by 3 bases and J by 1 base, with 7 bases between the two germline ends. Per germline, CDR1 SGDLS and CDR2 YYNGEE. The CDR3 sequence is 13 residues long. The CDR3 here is CASSASPQETQYF. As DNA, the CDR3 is TGTGCCAGCAGCGCGAGCCCCCAAGAGACCCAGTACTTC.

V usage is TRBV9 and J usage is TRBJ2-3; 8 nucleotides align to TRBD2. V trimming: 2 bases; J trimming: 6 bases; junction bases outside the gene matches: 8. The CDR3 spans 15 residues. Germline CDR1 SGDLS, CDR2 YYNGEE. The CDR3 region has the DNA TGTGCCAGCAGCGTTAGCGGGGTGCCCCTTGATACGCAGTATTTT. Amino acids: CASSVSGVPLDTQYF.

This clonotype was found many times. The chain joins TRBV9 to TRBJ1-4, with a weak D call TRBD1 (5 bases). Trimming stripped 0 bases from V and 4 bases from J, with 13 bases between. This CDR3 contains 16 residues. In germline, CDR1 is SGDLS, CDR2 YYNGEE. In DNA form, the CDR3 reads TGTGCCAGCAGCGTAGGTACGGGACTGAATAATGAAAAACTGTTTTTT. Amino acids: CASSVGTGLNNEKLFF.

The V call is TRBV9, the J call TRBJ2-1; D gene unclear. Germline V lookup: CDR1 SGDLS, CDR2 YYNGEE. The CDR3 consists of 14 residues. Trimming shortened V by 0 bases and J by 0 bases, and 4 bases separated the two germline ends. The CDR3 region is CASSVGASYNEQFF. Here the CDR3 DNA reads TGTGCCAGCAGCGTAGGGGCCTCCTACAATGAGCAGTTCTTC.

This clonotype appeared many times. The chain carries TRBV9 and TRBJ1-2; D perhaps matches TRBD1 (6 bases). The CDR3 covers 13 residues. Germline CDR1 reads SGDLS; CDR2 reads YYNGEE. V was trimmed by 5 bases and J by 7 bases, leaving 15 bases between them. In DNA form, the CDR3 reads TGTGCCAGCAGGGATAGAGGGGGTGGTGGCTACACCTTC. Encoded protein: CASRDRGGGGYTF.

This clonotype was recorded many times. CDR3 coding DNA: TGTGCCAGCAGCGTCAGGGCTAATGAAAAACTGTTTTTT. This encodes CASSVRANEKLFF. The gene calls are TRBV9 and TRBJ1-4, with D possibly matching TRBD1 (5 bases). The CDR3 loop spans 13 amino acids. With 2 bases removed from V and 3 bases from J, the gap between germline ends came to 5 bases. Germline CDR1 SGDLS, CDR2 YYNGEE.

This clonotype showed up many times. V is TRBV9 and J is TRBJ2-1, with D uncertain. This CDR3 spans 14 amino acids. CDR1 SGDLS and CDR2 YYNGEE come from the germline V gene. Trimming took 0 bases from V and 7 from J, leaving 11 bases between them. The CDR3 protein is CASSVESSSNEQFF. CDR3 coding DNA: TGTGCCAGCAGCGTAGAGAGTAGCTCTAATGAGCAGTTCTTC.

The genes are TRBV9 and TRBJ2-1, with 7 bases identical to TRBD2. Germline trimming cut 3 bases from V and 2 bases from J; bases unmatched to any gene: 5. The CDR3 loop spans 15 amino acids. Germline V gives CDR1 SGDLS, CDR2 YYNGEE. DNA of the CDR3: TGTGCCAGCAGCGCAGCGGGGACTCCCTACAATGAGCAGTTCTTC. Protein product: CASSAAGTPYNEQFF.

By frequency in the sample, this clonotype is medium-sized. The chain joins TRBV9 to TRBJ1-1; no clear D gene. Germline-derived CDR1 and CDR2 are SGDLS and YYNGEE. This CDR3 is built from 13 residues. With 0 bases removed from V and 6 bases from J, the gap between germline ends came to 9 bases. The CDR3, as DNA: TGTGCCAGCAGCGTAGCCAGCACGGCTGAAGCTTTCTTT. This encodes CASSVASTAEAFF.

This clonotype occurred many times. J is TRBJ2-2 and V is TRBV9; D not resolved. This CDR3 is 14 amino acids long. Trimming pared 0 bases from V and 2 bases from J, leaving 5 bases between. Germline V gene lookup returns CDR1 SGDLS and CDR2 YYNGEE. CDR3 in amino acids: CASSVVLNTGELFF. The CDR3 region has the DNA TGTGCCAGCAGCGTAGTACTAAACACCGGGGAGCTGTTTTTT.

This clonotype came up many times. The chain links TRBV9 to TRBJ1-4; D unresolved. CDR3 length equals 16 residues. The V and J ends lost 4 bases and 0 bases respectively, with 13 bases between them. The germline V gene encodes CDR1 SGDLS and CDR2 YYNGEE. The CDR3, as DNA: TGTGCCAGCAGCCCCAAACCACGGGCAACTAATGAAAAACTGTTTTTT. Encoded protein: CASSPKPRATNEKLFF.

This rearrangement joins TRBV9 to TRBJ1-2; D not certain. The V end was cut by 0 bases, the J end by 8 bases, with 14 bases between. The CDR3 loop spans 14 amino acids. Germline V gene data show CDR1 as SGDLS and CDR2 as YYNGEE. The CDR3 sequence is CASSVVSHPEGYTF. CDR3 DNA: TGTGCCAGCAGCGTAGTAAGCCATCCTGAAGGCTACACCTTC.

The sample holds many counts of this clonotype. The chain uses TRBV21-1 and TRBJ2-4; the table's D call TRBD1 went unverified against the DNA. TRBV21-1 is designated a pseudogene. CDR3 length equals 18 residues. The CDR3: CASSKALMGGAWRNIQYF. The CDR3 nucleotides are TGTGCCAGCAGCAAAGCGCTGATGGGGGGCGCTTGGCGGAACATTCAGTACTTC.

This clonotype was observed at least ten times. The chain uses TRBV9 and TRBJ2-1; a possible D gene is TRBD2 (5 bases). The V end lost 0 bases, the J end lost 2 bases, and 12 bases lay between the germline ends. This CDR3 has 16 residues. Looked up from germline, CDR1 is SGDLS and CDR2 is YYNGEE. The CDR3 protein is CASSVGRGPAYNEQFF. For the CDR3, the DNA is TGTGCCAGCAGCGTAGGTCGCGGGCCAGCCTACAATGAGCAGTTCTTC.

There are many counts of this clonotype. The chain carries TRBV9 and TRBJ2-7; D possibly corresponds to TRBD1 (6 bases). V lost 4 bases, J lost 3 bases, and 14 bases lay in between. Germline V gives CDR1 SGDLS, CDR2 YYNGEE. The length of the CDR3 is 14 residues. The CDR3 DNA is TGTGCCAGCAGCAAAGGGACACCAGACTACGAGCAGTACTTC. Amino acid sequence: CASSKGTPDYEQYF.

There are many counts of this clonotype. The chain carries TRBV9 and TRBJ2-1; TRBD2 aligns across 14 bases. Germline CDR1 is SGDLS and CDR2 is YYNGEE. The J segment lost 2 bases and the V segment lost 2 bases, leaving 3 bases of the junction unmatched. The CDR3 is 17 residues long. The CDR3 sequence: CASSVGGLAGAYNEQFF. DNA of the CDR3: TGTGCCAGCAGCGTGGGGGGACTAGCGGGGGCCTACAATGAGCAGTTCTTC.

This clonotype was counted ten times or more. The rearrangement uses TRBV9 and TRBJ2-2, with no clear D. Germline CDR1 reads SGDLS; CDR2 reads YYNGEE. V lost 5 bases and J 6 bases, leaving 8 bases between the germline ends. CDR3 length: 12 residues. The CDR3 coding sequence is TGTGCCAGCAGTAGGCCTCCCGGGGAGCTGTTTTTT. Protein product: CASSRPPGELFF.

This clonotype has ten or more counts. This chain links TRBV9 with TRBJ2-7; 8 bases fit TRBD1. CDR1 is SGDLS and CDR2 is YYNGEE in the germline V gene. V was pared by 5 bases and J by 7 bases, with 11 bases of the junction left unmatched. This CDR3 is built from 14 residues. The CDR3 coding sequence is TGTGCCAGCAGTGGAACAGGGGGATCTCAGGAGCAGTACTTC. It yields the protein CASSGTGGSQEQYF.

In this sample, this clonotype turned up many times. The CDR3 loop is CASSHGQGALPAQYF. CDR3 DNA: TGTGCCAGCAGCCATGGACAGGGGGCGTTGCCAGCGCAGTACTTC. The chain joins TRBV9 to TRBJ2-7; TRBD1 aligns across 11 bases. Germline CDR1 and CDR2: SGDLS and YYNGEE. CDR3 size: 15 residues. V was pared by 4 bases and J by 9 bases, with 12 bases of the junction left unmatched.

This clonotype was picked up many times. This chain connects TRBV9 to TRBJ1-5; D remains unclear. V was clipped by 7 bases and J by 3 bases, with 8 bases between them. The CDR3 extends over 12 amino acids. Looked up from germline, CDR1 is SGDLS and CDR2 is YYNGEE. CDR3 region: CASGRINQPQHF. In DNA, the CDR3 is TGTGCCAGCGGACGGATCAATCAGCCCCAGCATTTT.